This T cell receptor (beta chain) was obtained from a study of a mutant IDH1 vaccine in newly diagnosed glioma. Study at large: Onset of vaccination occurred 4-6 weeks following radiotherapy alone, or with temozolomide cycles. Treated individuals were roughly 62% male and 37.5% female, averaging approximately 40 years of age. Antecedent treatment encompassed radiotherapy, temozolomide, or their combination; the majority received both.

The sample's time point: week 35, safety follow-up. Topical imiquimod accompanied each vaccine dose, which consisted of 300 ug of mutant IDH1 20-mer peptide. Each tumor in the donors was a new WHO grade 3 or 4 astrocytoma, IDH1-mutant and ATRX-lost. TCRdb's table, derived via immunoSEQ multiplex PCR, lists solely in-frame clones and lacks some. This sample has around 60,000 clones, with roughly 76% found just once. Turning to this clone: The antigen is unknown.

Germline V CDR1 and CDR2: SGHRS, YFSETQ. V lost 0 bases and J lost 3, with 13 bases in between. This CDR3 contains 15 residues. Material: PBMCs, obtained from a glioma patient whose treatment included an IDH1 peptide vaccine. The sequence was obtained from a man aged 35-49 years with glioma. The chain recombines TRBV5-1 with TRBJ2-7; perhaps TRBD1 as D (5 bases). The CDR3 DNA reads TGCGCCAGCAGCTTGGACGGGCGACAGAACTACGAGCAGTACTTC. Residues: CASSLDGRQNYEQYF.